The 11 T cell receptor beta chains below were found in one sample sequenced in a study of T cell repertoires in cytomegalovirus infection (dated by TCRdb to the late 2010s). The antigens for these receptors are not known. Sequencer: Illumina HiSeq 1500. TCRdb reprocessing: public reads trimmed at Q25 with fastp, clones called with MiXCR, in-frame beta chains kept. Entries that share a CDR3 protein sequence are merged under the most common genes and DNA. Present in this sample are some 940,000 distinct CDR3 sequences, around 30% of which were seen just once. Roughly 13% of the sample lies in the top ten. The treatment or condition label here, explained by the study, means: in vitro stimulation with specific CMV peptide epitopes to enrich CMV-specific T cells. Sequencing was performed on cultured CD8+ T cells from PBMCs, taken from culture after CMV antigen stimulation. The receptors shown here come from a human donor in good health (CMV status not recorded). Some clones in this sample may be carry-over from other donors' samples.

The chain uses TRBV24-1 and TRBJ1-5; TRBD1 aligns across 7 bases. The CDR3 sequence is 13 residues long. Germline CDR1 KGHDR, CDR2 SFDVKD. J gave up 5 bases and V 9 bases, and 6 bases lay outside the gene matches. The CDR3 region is CATGETGDQPQHF. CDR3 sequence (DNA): TGTGCCACCGGCGAAACAGGGGATCAGCCCCAGCATTTT.

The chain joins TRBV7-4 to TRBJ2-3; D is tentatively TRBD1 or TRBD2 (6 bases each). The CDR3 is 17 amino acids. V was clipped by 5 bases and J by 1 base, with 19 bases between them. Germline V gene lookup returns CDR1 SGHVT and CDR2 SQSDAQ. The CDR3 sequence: CASSPKVGGLGTDTQYF. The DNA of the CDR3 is TGTGCCAGCAGCCCAAAGGTGGGGGGCCTGGGCACAGATACGCAGTATTTT.

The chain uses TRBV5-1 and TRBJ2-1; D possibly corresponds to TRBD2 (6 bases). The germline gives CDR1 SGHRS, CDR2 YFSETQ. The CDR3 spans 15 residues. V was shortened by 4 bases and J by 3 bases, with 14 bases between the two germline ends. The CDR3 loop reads CASSPRRAFYNEQFF. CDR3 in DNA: TGCGCCAGCAGCCCCAGGAGGGCGTTCTACAATGAGCAGTTCTTC.

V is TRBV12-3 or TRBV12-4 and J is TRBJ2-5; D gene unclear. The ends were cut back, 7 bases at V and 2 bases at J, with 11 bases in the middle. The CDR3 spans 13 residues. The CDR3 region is CASTGVDQETQYF. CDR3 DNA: TGTGCCAGCACCGGTGTGGATCAAGAGACCCAGTACTTC.

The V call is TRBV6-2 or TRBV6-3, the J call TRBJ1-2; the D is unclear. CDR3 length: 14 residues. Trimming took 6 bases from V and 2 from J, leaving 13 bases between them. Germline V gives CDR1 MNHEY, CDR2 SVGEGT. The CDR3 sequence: CASRQPQRNYGYTF. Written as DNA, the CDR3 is TGTGCCAGCAGGCAACCCCAGAGGAACTATGGCTACACCTTC.

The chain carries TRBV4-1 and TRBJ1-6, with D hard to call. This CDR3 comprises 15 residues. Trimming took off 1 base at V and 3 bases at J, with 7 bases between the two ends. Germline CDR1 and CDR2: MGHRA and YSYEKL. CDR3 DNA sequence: TGCGCCAGCAGCCAAGGTACAAGCTATAATTCACCCCTCCACTTT. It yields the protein CASSQGTSYNSPLHF.

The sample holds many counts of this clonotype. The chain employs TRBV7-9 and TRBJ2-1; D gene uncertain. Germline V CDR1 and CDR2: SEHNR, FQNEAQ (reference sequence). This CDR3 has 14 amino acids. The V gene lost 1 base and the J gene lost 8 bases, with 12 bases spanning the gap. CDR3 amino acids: CASSLVASPYEQFF. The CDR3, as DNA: TGTGCCAGCAGCTTAGTGGCTTCCCCTTATGAGCAGTTCTTC.

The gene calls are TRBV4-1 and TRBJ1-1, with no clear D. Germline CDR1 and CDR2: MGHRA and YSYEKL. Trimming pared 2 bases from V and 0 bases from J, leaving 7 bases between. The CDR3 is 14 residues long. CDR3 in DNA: TGCGCCAGCAGCCAATCACCGTTGAACACTGAAGCTTTCTTT. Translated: CASSQSPLNTEAFF.

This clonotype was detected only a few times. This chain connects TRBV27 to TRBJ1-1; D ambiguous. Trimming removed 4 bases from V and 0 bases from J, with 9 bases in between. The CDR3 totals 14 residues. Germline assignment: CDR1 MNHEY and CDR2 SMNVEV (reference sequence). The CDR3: CASSSPGLNTEAFF. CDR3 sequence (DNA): TGTGCCAGCAGTTCCCCCGGACTGAACACTGAAGCTTTCTTT.

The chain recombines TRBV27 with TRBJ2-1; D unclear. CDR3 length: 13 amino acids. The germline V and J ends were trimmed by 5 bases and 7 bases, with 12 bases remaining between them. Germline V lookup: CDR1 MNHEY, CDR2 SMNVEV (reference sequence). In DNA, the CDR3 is TGTGCCAGCAGTATCCGCCAGGTGAATGAGCAGTTCTTC. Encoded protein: CASSIRQVNEQFF.

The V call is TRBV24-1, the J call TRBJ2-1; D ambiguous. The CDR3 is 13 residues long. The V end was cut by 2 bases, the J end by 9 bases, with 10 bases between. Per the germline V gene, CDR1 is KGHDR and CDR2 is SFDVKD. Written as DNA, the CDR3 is TGTGCCACCAGTGATTCAATGATCGGTGAGCAGTTCTTC. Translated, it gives CATSDSMIGEQFF.